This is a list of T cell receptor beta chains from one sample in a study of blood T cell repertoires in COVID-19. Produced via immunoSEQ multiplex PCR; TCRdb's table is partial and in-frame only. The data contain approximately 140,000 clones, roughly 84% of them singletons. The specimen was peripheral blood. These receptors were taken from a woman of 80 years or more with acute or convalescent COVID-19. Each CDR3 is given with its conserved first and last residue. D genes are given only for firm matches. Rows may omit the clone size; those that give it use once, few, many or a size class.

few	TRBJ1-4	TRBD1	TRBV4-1	CASSHDRGRLGTNEKLFF	TGCGCCAGCAGCCACGACAGGGGGCGCCTCGGAACTAATGAAAAACTGTTTTTT
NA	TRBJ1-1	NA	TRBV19	CASSIPAEAGDNTEAFF	TGTGCCAGTAGTATTCCCGCGGAGGCAGGGGATAACACTGAAGCTTTCTTT
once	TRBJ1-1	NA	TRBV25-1	CASSGFGQGTTEAFF	TGTGCCAGCAGTGGATTCGGGCAGGGCACCACTGAAGCTTTCTTT
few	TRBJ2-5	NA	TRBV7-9	CASSASGLETQYF	TGTGCCAGCAGCGCCAGCGGGCTAGAGACCCAGTACTTC
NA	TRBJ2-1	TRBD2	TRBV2	CANQLAGTYNEQFF	TGTGCCAACCAGCTAGCGGGCACCTACAATGAGCAGTTCTTC
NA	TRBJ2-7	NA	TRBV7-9	CASSPPVAREYF	TGTGCCAGCAGCCCCCCGGTGGCGAGGGAGTACTTC
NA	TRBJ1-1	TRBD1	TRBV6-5	CASSYASRAGGTEAFF	TGTGCCAGCAGTTACGCCTCGAGGGCAGGGGGCACTGAAGCTTTCTTT
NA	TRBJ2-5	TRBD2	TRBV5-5	CASSLFLREPQETQYF	TGTGCCAGCAGCTTGTTTCTGCGGGAGCCTCAAGAGACCCAGTACTTC
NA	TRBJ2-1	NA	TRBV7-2	CASSLGRLLGNEQFF	TGTGCCAGCAGCTTGGGGAGACTCTTAGGCAATGAGCAGTTCTTC
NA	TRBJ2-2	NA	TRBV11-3	CASSLGETGELFF	TGTGCCAGCAGCTTAGGGGAGACCGGGGAGCTGTTTTTT
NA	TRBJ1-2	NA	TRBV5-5	CASSLEGRSYGYTF	TGTGCCAGCAGCTTGGAAGGGAGGAGCTATGGCTACACCTTC
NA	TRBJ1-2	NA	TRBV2	CASNPGHRADHGYTF	TGTGCCAGCAACCCGGGACACCGGGCGGACCATGGCTACACCTTC
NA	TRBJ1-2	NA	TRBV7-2	CASSLGLLDGYTF	TGTGCCAGCAGCTTAGGGTTACTGGATGGCTACACCTTC
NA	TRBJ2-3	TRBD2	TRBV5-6	CASSPGLAGTDTQYF	TGTGCCAGCAGCCCAGGACTAGCGGGCACAGATACGCAGTATTTT
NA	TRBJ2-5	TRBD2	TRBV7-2	CASSLGAGVQETQYF	TGTGCCAGCAGCTTAGGGGCGGGAGTGCAAGAGACCCAGTACTTC
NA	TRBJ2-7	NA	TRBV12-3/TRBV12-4	CASSYGGPYEQYF	TGTGCCAGCAGTTACGGAGGACCCTACGAGCAGTACTTC
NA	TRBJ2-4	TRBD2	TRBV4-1	CASSQPGLAGGLAKNIQYF	TGCGCCAGCAGCCAACCGGGACTAGCGGGGGGATTAGCCAAAAACATTCAGTACTTC
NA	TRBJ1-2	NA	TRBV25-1	CASSYRQGYGYTF	TGTGCCAGCAGTTACCGTCAGGGGTATGGCTACACCTTC
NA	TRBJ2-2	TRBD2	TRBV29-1	CSVETGGSTGELFF	TGCAGCGTTGAGACGGGAGGGAGCACCGGGGAGCTGTTTTTT
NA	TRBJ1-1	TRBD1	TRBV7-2	CASCHRQGVNTEAFF	TGTGCCAGCTGCCACCGACAGGGCGTGAACACTGAAGCTTTCTTT
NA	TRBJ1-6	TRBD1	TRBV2	CASTDEDRALLRSPLHF	TGTGCCAGCACCGACGAGGACAGGGCCCTTCTTCGCTCACCCCTCCACTTT
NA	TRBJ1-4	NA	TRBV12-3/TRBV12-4	CASSPDTWEKLFF	TGTGCCAGCAGCCCCGACACCTGGGAAAAACTGTTTTTT
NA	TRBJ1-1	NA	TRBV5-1	CASSLGQVNTEAFF	TGCGCCAGCAGCTTGGGACAAGTGAACACTGAAGCTTTCTTT
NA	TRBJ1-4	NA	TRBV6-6	CASSYEQGNEKLFF	TGTGCCAGCAGTTACGAGCAGGGTAACGAAAAACTGTTTTTT
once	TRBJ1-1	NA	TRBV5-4	CASSLSYRNTEAFF	TGTGCCAGCAGCTTGTCCTACAGAAACACTGAAGCTTTCTTT
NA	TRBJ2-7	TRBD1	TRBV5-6	CASTTILRTGYEQYF	TGTGCCAGCACCACTATACTCAGGACAGGATACGAGCAGTACTTC
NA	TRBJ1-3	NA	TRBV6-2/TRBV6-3	CASSSASGYSGNTIYF	TGTGCCAGCAGTTCCGCTTCAGGGTACTCTGGAAACACCATATATTTT
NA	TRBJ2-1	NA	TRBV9	CASSVGLNNEQFF	TGTGCCAGCAGCGTAGGCCTAAACAATGAGCAGTTCTTC
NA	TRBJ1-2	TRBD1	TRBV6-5	CASSYSRDSLGYTF	TGTGCCAGCAGTTACTCGAGGGACAGTCTTGGCTACACCTTC
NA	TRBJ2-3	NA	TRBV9	CASSVDSYGSTDTQYF	TGTGCCAGCAGCGTAGACTCCTACGGGAGCACAGATACGCAGTATTTT
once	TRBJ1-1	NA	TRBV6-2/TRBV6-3	CASSWGGTEAFF	TGTGCCAGCAGTTGGGGGGGGACTGAAGCTTTCTTT
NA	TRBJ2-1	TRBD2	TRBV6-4	CASVIGRGAYNEQFF	TGTGCCAGCGTAATCGGGCGGGGGGCTTACAATGAGCAGTTCTTC
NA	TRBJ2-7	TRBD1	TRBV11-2	CASSLTGTGLSYEQYF	TGTGCCAGCAGCCTGACCGGGACAGGACTGTCCTACGAGCAGTACTTC
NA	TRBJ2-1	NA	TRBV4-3	CASSQSRLLNEQFF	TGCGCCAGCAGCCAATCGCGACTACTCAATGAGCAGTTCTTC
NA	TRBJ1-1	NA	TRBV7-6	CASSLNPPAGRNTEAFF	TGTGCCAGCAGCTTAAACCCCCCTGCAGGCCGGAACACTGAAGCTTTCTTT
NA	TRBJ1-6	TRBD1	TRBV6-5	CASSYRQGGVPLHF	TGTGCCAGCAGTTACCGGCAGGGGGGAGTACCCCTCCACTTT
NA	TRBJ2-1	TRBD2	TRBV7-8	CASSLSGGSYNEQFF	TGTGCCAGCAGCTTAAGCGGGGGCTCCTACAATGAGCAGTTCTTC
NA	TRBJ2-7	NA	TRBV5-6	CASSPAGGEQYF	TGTGCCAGCAGCCCCGCCGGGGGCGAGCAGTACTTC